This note documents a single T cell receptor (beta chain) sequence. What it recognizes is unknown. The data belong to a study of cytomegalovirus exposure and HLA in healthy donors. Points from the study as a whole: The study put 150 to 200 TCR beta chains on its list as cytomegalovirus-associated.

A multiplex PCR was run with 60 Vbeta primers and 13 Jbeta primers. The table came from immunoSEQ multiplex PCR; TCRdb's copy has only in-frame clones and leaves some out. Of 110,000 to 150,000 clones in the sample, around 70% are singletons; the top ten hold 2.1%. Specimen: PBMCs. This receptor was identified in a woman aged 55-69 years in good health and CMV-seropositive.

CDR3 coding DNA: TGCAGCGTTGAAGTAGGGGGACAGGCAAAGTACTTC. As protein: CSVEVGGQAKYF. V and J are TRBV29-1 and TRBJ2-7, with 8 bases identical to TRBD1. J was trimmed by 11 bases and V by 1 base; bases with no gene match: 7. The CDR3 contains 12 residues. The germline V gene encodes CDR1 SQVTM and CDR2 ANQGSEA.